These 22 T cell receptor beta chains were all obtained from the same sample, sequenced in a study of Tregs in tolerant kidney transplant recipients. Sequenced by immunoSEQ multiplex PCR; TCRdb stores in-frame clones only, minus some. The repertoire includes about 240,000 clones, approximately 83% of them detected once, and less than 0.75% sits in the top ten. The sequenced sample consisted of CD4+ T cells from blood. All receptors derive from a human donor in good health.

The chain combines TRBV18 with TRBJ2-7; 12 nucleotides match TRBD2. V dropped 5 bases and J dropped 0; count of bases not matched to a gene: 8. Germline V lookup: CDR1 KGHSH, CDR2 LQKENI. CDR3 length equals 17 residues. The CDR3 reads CASSTTGLAGNSYEQYF. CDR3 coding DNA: TGTGCCAGCTCAACCACCGGACTAGCGGGGAACTCCTACGAGCAGTACTTC.

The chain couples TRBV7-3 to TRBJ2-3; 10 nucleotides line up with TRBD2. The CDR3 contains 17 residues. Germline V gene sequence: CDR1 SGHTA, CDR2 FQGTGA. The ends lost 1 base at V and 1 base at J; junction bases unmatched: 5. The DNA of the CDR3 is TGTGCCAGCAGCTTAATGCCTAGCGGGGGTGGCACAGATACGCAGTATTTT. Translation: CASSLMPSGGGTDTQYF.

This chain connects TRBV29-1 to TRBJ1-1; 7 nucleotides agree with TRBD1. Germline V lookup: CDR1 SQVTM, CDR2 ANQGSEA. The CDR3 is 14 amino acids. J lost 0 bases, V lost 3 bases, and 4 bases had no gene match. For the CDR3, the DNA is TGCAGCGTTGACCCCACAGGGGTGAACACTGAAGCTTTCTTT. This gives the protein CSVDPTGVNTEAFF. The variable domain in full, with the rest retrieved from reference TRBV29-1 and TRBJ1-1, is SAVISQKPSRDICQRGTSLTIQCQVDSQVTMMFWYRQQPGQSLTLIATANQGSEATYESGFVIDKFPISRPNLTFSTLTVSNMSPEDSSIYLCSVDPTGVNTEAFFGQGTRLTVV.

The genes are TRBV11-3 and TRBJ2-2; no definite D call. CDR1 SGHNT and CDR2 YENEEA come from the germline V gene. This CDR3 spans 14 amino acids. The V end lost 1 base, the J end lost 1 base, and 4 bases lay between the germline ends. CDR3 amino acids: CASSLGVNTGELFF. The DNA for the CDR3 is TGTGCCAGCAGCTTAGGAGTGAACACCGGGGAGCTGTTTTTT.

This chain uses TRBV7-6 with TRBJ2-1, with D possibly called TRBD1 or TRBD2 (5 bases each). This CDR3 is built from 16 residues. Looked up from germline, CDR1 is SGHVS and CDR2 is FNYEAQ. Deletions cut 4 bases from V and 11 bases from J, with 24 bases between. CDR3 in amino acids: CASSSSSGVAGAKQFF. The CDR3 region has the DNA TGTGCCAGCAGCTCATCATCCGGAGTAGCCGGGGCGAAGCAGTTCTTC.

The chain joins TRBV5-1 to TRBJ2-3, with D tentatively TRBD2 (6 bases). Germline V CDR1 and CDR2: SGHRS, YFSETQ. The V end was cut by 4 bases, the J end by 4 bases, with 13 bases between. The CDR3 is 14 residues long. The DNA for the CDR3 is TGCGCCAGCAGCCTGACTAGTACCCCAGATACGCAGTATTTT. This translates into CASSLTSTPDTQYF.

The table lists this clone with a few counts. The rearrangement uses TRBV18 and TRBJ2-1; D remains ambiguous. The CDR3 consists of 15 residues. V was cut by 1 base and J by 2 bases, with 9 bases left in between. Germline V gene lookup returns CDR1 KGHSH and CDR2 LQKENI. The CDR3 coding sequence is TGTGCCAGCTCACCACAAGGGCGTCCCTACAATGAGCAGTTCTTC. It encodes CASSPQGRPYNEQFF. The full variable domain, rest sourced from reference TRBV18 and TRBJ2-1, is NAGVMQNPRHLVRRRGQEARLRCSPMKGHSHVYWYRQLPEEGLKFMVYLQKENIIDESGMPKERFSAEFPKEGPSILRIQQVVRGDSAAYFCASSPQGRPYNEQFFGPGTRLTVL.

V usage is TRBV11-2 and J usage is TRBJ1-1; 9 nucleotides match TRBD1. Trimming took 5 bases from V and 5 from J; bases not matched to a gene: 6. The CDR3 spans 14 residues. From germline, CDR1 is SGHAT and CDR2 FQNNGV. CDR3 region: CASSLGQGQTEAFF. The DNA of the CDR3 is TGTGCCAGCAGCCTTGGACAGGGGCAAACTGAAGCTTTCTTT. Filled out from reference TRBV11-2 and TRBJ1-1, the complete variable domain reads EAGVAQSPRYKIIEKRQSVAFWCNPISGHATLYWYQQILGQGPKLLIQFQNNGVVDDSQLPKDRFSAERLKGVDSTLKIQPAKLEDSAVYLCASSLGQGQTEAFFGQGTRLTVV.

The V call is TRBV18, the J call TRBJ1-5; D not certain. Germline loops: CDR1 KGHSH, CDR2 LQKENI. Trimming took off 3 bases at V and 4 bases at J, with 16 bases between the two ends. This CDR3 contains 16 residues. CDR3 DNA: TGTGCCAGCTCACCCCCGGGAAGTCGTGGTAATCAGCCCCAGCATTTT. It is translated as CASSPPGSRGNQPQHF.

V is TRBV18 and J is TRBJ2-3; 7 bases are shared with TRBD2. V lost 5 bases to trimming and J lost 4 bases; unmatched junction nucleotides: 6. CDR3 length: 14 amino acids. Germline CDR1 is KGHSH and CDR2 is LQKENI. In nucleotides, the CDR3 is TGTGCCAGCTCATCCGGGACTACCTCAGATACGCAGTATTTT. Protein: CASSSGTTSDTQYF.

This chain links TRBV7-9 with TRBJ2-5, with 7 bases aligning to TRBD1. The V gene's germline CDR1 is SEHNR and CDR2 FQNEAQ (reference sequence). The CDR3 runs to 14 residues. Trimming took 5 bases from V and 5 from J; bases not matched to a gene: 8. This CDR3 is CASSPRQGYETQYF. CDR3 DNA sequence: TGTGCCAGCAGCCCTAGACAGGGATACGAGACCCAGTACTTC.

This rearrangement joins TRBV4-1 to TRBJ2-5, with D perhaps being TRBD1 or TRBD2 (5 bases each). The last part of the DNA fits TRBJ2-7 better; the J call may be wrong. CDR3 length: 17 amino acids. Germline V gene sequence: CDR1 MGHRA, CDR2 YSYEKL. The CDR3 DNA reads TGCGCCAGCAGCCAAGATGGGTGGGGGATTAGCTCCTACGAGCAGTACTTC. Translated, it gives CASSQDGWGISSYEQYF.

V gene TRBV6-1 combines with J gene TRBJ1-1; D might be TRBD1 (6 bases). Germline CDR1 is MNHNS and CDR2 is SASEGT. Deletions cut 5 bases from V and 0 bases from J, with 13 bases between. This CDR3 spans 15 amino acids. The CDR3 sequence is CASSPRDIMNTEAFF. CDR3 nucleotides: TGTGCCAGCAGTCCGAGGGACATTATGAACACTGAAGCTTTCTTT.

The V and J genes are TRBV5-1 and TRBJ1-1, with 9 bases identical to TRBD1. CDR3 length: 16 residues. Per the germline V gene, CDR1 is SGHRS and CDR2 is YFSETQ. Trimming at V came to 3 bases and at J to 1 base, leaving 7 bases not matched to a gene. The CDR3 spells CASSWSTGGWNTEAFF. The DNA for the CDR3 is TGCGCCAGCAGCTGGTCGACAGGGGGATGGAACACTGAAGCTTTCTTT. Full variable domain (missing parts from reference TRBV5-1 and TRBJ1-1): KAGVTQTPRYLIKTRGQQVTLSCSPISGHRSVSWYQQTPGQGLQFLFEYFSETQRNKGNFPGRFSGRQFSNSRSEMNVSTLELGDSALYLCASSWSTGGWNTEAFFGQGTRLTVV.

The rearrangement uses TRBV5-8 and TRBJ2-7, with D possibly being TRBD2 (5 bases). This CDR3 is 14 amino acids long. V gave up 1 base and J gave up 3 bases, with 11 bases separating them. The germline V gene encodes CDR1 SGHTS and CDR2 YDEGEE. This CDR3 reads CASSLHTEVYEQYF. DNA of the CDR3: TGTGCCAGCAGCTTGCACACGGAGGTCTACGAGCAGTACTTC. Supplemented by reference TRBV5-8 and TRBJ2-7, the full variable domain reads EAGVTQSPTHLIKTRGQQATLRCSPISGHTSVYWYQQALGLGLQFLLWYDEGEERNRGNFPPRFSGRQFPNYSSELNVNALELEDSALYLCASSLHTEVYEQYFGPGTRLTVT.

The CDR3 coding sequence is TGTGCCTCGGCTCGGCAGGGGATTACCGAGCAGTACTTC. Residues: CASARQGITEQYF. The chain has TRBV14 and TRBJ2-7; a weak D match, TRBD1 (6 bases). Germline CDR1 reads SGHDN; CDR2 reads FVKESK. V was pared by 11 bases and J by 6 bases, with 20 bases between. CDR3 size: 13 residues.

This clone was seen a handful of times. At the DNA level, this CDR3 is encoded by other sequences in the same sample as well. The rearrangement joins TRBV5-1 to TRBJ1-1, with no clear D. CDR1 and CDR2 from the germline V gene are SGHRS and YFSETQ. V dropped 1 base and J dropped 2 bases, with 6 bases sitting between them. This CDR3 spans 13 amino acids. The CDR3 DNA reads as TGCGCCAGCAGCTTGAATCAAAACACTGAAGCTTTCTTT. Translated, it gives CASSLNQNTEAFF. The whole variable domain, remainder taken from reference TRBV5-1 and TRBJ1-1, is KAGVTQTPRYLIKTRGQQVTLSCSPISGHRSVSWYQQTPGQGLQFLFEYFSETQRNKGNFPGRFSGRQFSNSRSEMNVSTLELGDSALYLCASSLNQNTEAFFGQGTRLTVV.

The CDR3 loop is CASRLTGGANEKLFF. The CDR3 DNA reads TGTGCCAGCAGGCTAACAGGGGGGGCTAATGAAAAACTGTTTTTT. This sequence joins TRBV6-1 and TRBJ1-4; 8 nucleotides match TRBD1. This CDR3 spans 15 amino acids. The ends lost 6 bases at V and 3 bases at J; junction bases unmatched: 6. The V gene's germline CDR1 is MNHNS and CDR2 SASEGT.

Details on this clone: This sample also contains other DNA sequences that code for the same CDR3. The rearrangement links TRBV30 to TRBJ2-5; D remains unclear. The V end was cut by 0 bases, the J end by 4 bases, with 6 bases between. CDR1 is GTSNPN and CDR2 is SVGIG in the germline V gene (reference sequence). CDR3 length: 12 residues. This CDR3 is CAWSVARETQYF. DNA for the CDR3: TGTGCCTGGAGTGTGGCTCGAGAGACCCAGTACTTC.

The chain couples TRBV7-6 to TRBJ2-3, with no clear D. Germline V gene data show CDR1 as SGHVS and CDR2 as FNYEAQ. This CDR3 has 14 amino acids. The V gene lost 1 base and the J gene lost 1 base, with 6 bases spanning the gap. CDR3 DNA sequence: TGTGCCAGCAGCTTAGATGGAGGCACAGATACGCAGTATTTT. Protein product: CASSLDGGTDTQYF. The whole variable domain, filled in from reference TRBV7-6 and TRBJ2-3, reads GAGVSQSPRYKVTKRGQDVALRCDPISGHVSLYWYRQALGQGPEFLTYFNYEAQQDKSGLPNDRFSAERPEGSISTLTIQRTEQRDSAMYRCASSLDGGTDTQYFGPGTRLTVL.

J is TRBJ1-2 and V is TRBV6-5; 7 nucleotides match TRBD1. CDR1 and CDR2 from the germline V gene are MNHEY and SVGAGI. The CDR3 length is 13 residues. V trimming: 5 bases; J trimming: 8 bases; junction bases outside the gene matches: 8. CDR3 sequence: CASSRQGTMGYTF. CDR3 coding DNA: TGTGCCAGCAGTCGACAGGGAACTATGGGCTACACCTTC.

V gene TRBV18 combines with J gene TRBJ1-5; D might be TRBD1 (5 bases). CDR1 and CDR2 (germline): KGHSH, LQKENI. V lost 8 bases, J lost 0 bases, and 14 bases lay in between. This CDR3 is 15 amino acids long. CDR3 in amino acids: CASARESNSNQPQHF. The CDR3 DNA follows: TGTGCCAGCGCCAGGGAGAGTAATAGCAATCAGCCCCAGCATTTT.